The 9 T cell receptor beta chains below were found in one sample sequenced in a study of shared clonotypes between healthy human individuals. The repertoire was sequenced with immunoSEQ multiplex PCR; TCRdb's copy has only in-frame clones and lacks some. The profile covers over 700,000 clones, with roughly two thirds appearing a single time and over 1.5% taken by the ten largest. Specimen: memory CD4+ T cells sorted from blood. Subset indicated: CD45RA-negative fraction. Receptors were obtained from a woman aged 25 to 39 in good health.

The rearrangement links TRBV6-5 to TRBJ2-2; D remains unclear. V lost 7 bases, J lost 3 bases, and 6 bases lay in between. Germline loops: CDR1 MNHEY, CDR2 SVGAGI. CDR3 length: 12 residues. The CDR3 protein is CASTSYTGELFF. CDR3 DNA sequence: TGTGCCAGCACTTCTTACACCGGGGAGCTGTTTTTT.

The table lists this clone with a count of one. This sequence joins TRBV4-1 and TRBJ1-2; possible D gene TRBD1, 6 bases. Trimming cost V 3 bases and J 4 bases, with 15 bases left between them. Looked up from germline, CDR1 is MGHRA and CDR2 is YSYEKL. This CDR3 has 15 residues. CDR3 in amino acids: CASSQSGGNGYGYTF. The CDR3 DNA reads TGCGCCAGCAGCCAGAGCGGGGGCAATGGCTATGGCTACACCTTC.

This clone has a single count. This chain connects TRBV5-1 to TRBJ2-3, with D hard to call. The CDR3 is 15 amino acids. Between the trimmed V and J ends, which lost 0 bases and 2 bases, there was a span of 10 bases. In germline, CDR1 is SGHRS, CDR2 YFSETQ. The CDR3 DNA reads as TGCGCCAGCAGCTTGGGCAGGCCAACCACAGATACGCAGTATTTT. Its protein is CASSLGRPTTDTQYF.

This sequence joins TRBV14 and TRBJ2-1; weak D call: TRBD1 (6 bases). Trimming pared 5 bases from V and 5 bases from J, leaving 16 bases between. This CDR3 is built from 15 residues. Germline CDR1 reads SGHDN; CDR2 reads FVKESK. The CDR3 protein is CASSAQGTQNNEQFF. As DNA, the CDR3 is TGTGCCAGCAGCGCCCAGGGGACCCAGAACAATGAGCAGTTCTTC.

This clone was observed a single time. The chain joins TRBV6-5 to TRBJ2-1, with D possibly being TRBD2 (5 bases). This CDR3 contains 11 residues. CDR1 and CDR2 from the germline V gene are MNHEY and SVGAGI. V was shortened by 6 bases and J by 11 bases, with 11 bases between the two germline ends. For the CDR3, the DNA is TGTGCCAGCAGCCACGGGGAGAAGCAGTTCTTC. Its translation is CASSHGEKQFF.

The chain employs TRBV30 and TRBJ1-2, with TRBD1 as a possible D gene (5 bases). Trimming left V 3 bases short and J 4 bases short, with 12 bases between. The CDR3 is 13 amino acids. Germline CDR1 reads GTSNPN; CDR2 reads SVGIG (reference sequence). In DNA form, the CDR3 reads TGTGCCTGGAGGGCAGGGAACCCCTATGGCTACACCTTC. Amino acid sequence: CAWRAGNPYGYTF.

The rearrangement joins TRBV5-8 to TRBJ2-2; D might be TRBD2 (5 bases). CDR1 and CDR2 (germline): SGHTS, YDEGEE. Deletions cut 4 bases from V and 5 bases from J, with 9 bases between. The CDR3 has 13 residues. The CDR3 protein is CASSLRTTGELFF. CDR3 nucleotides: TGTGCCAGCAGCCTGCGGACTACCGGGGAGCTGTTTTTT.

The chain couples TRBV15 to TRBJ2-2; maybe TRBD1 (5 bases). There are 16 residues in the CDR3. CDR1 and CDR2 (germline): LNHNV, YYDKDF (reference sequence). V lost 1 base to trimming and J lost 4 bases, with 13 bases between them. This CDR3 is CATSRVATGITGELFF. The CDR3 DNA is TGTGCCACCAGCAGAGTGGCAACAGGTATCACCGGGGAGCTGTTTTTT.

The J gene is TRBJ2-5, the V gene TRBV27; 14 bases match TRBD2. The J call is uncertain, as TRBJ2-7 better fits the DNA end. The CDR3 sequence is 16 residues long. Germline V gene data show CDR1 as MNHEY and CDR2 as SMNVEV (reference sequence). The CDR3 DNA sequence: TGTGCCAGCAGAGGGACTAGCGGGAGAAGATCCTACGAGCAGTACTTC. Translation: CASRGTSGRRSYEQYF.